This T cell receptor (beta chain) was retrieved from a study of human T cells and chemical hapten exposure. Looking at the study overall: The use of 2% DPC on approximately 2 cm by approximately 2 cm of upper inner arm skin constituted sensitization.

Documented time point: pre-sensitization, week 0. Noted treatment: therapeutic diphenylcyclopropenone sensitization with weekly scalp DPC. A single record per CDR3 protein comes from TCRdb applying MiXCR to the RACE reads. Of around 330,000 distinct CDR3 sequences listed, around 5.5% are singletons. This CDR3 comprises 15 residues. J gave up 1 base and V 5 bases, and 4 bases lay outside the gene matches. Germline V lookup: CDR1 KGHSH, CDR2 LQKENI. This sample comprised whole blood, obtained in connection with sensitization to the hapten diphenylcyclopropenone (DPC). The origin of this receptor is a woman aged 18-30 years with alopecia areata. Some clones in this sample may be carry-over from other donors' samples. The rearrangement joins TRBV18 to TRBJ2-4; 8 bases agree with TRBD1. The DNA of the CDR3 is TGTGCCAGCTCATCGACAGGGGACGCCAAAAACATTCAGTACTTC. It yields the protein CASSSTGDAKNIQYF.